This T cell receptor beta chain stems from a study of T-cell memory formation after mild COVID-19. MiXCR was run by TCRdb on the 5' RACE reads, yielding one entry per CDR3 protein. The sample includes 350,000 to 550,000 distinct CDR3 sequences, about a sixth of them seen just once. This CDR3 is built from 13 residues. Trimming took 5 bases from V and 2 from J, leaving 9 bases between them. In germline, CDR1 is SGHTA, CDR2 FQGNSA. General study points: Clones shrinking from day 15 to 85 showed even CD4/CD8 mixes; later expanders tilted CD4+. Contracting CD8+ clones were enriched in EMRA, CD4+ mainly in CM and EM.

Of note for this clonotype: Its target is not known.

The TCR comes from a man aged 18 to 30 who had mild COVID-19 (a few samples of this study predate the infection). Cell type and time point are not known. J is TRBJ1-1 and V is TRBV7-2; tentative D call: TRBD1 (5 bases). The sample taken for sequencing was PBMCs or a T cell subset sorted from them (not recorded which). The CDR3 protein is CASSAGTNTEAFF. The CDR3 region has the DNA TGTGCCAGCAGCGCCGGGACTAACACTGAAGCTTTCTTT.